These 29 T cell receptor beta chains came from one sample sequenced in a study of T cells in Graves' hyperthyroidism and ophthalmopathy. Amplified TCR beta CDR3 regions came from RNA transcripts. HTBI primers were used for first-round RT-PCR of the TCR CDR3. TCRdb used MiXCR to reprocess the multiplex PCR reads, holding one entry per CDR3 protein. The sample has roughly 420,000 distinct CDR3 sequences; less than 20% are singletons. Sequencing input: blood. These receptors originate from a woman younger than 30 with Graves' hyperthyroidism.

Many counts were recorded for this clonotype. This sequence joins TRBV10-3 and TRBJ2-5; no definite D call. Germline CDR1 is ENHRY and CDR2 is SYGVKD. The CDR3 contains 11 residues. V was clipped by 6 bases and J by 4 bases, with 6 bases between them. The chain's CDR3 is CAIRNRETQYF. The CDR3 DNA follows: TGTGCCATCAGAAACCGAGAGACCCAGTACTTC.

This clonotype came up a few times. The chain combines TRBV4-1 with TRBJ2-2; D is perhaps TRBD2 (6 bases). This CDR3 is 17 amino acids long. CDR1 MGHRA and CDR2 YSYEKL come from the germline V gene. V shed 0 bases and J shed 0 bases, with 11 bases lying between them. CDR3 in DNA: TGCGCCAGCAGCCAAGATCTAGCGCCCACGAACACCGGGGAGCTGTTTTTT. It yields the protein CASSQDLAPTNTGELFF.

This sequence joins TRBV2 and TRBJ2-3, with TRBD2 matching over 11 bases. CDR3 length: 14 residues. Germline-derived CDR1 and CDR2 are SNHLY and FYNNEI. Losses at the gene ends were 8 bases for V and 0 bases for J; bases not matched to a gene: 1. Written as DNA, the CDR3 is TGTGCCAGCGGGACTAGCGGTAGCACAGATACGCAGTATTTT. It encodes CASGTSGSTDTQYF.

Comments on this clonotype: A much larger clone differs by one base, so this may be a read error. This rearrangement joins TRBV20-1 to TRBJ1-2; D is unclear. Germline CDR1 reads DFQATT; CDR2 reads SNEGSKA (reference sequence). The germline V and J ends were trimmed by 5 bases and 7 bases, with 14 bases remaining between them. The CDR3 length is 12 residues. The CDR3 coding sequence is TGCAGTGCTGGGGTCCGGGAAGGTGGCTACACCTTC. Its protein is CSAGVREGGYTF.

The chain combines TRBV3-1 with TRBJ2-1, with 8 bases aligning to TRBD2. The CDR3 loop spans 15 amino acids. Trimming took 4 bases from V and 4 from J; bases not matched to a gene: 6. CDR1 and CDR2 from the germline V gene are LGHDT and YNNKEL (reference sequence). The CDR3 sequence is CASSPRAGEYNEQFF. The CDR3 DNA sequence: TGTGCCAGCAGCCCCAGAGCGGGGGAGTACAATGAGCAGTTCTTC.

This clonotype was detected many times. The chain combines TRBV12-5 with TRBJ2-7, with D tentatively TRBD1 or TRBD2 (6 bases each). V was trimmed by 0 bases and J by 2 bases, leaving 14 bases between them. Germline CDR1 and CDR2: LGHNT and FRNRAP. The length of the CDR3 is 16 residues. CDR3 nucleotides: TGTGCTAGTGGTTTGGTACTGGGTGGGGGGCCCTACGAGCAGTACTTC. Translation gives CASGLVLGGGPYEQYF. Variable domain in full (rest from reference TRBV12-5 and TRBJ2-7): DARVTQTPRHKVTEMGQEVTMRCQPILGHNTVFWYRQTMMQGLELLAYFRNRAPLDDSGMPKDRFSAEMPDATLATLKIQPSEPRDSAVYFCASGLVLGGGPYEQYFGPGTRLTVT.

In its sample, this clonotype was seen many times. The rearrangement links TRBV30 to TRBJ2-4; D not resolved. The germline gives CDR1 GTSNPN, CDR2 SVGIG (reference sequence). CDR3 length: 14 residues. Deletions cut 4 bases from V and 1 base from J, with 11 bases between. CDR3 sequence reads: CAWTDPWAKNIQYF. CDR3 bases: TGTGCCTGGACGGACCCCTGGGCCAAAAACATTCAGTACTTC.

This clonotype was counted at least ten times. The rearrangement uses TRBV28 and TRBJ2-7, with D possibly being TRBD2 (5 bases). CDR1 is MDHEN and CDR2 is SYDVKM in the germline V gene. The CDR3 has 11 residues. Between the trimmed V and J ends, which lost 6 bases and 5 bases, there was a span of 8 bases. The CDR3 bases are TGTGCCAGCAGGAGGGAGCACGAGCAGTACTTC. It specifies CASRREHEQYF.

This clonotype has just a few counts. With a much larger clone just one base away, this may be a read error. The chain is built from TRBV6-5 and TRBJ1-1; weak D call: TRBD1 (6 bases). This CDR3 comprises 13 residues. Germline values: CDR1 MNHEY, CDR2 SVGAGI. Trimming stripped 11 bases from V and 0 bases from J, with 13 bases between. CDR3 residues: CAGGGQLNTEAFF. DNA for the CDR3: TGTGCCGGCGGGGGCCAGTTGAACACTGAAGCTTTCTTT.

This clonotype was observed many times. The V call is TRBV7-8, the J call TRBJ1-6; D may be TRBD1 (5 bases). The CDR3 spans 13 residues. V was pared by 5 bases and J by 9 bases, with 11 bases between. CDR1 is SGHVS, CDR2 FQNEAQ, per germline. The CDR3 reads CASSLPGGSPLHF. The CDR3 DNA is TGTGCCAGCAGCCTCCCGGGGGGTTCACCCCTCCACTTT.

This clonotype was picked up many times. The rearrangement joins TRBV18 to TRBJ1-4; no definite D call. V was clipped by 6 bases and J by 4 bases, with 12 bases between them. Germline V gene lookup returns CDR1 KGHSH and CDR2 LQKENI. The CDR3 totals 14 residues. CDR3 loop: CASSYRADNEKLFF. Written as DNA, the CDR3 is TGTGCCAGCTCGTACCGGGCGGATAATGAAAAACTGTTTTTT.

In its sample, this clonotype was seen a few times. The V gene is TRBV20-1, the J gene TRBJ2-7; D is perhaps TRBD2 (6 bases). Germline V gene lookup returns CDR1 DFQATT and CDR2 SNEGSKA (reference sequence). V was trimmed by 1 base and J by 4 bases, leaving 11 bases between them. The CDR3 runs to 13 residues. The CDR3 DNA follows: TGCAGTGCTAGAGGGGACTCGGCTTACGAGCAGTACTTC. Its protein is CSARGDSAYEQYF.

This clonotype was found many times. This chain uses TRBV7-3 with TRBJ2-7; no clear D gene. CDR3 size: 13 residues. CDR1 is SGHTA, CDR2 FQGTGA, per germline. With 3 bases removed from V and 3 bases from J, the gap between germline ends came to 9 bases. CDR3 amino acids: CASSLGSNYEQYF. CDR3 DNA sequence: TGTGCCAGCAGCTTGGGCAGCAACTACGAGCAGTACTTC.

The CDR3 spells CASSVSDGWSSGNTIYF. Written as DNA, the CDR3 is TGTGCCAGCAGTGTTTCGGACGGTTGGAGCTCTGGAAACACCATATATTTT. V and J are TRBV2 and TRBJ1-3; D gene unclear. The CDR3 is made up of 17 amino acids. The V end was cut by 4 bases, the J end by 0 bases, with 16 bases between. In germline, CDR1 is SNHLY, CDR2 FYNNEI.

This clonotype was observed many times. CDR3: CASSFAGTGIYEQYF. In DNA form, the CDR3 reads TGTGCCAGCAGCTTCGCCGGGACAGGCATCTACGAGCAGTACTTC. The chain couples TRBV7-8 to TRBJ2-7; 8 nucleotides match TRBD1. The CDR3 totals 15 residues. With V trimmed by 3 bases and J by 3 bases, 7 bases remained unmatched. Germline-derived CDR1 and CDR2 are SGHVS and FQNEAQ.

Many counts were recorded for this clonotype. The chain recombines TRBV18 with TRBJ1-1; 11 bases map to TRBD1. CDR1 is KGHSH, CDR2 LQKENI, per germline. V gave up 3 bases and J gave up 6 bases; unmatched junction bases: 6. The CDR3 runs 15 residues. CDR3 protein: CASSPRTGGKAEAFF. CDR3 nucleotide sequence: TGTGCCAGCTCACCGAGGACAGGGGGCAAGGCTGAAGCTTTCTTT.

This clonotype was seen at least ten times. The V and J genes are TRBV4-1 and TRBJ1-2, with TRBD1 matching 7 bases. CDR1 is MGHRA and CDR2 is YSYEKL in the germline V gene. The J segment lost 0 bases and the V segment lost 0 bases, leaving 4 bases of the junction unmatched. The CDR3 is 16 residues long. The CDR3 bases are TGCGCCAGCAGCCAAGATCCAGGGGGAACTAACTATGGCTACACCTTC. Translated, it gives CASSQDPGGTNYGYTF.

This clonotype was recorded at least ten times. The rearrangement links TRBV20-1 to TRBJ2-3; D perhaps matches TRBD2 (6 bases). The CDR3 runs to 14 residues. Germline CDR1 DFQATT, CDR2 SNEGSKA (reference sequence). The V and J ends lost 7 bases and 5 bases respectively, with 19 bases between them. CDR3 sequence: CSGETRLGGDTQYF. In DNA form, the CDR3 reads TGCAGTGGAGAGACGAGACTAGGCGGAGATACGCAGTATTTT.

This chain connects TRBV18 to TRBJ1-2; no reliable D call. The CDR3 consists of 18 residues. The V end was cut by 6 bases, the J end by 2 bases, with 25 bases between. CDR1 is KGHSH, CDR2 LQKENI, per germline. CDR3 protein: CASSRKRQLHNLNYGYTF. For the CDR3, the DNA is TGTGCCAGCTCCCGCAAACGGCAGCTCCACAACCTCAACTATGGCTACACCTTC.

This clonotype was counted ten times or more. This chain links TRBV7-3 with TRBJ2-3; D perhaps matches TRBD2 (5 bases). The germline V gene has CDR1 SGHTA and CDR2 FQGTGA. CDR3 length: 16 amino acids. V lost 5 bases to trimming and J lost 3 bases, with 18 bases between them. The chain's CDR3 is CASSPGVRPDTDTQYF. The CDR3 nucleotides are TGTGCCAGCAGCCCCGGGGTCCGACCGGATACAGATACGCAGTATTTT.

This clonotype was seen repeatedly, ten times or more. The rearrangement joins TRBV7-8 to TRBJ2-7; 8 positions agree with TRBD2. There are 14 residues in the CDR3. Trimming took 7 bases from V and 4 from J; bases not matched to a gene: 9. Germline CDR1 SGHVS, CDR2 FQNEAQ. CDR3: CASTLTSGLYEQYF. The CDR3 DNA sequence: TGTGCCAGCACCCTAACTAGCGGATTATACGAGCAGTACTTC.

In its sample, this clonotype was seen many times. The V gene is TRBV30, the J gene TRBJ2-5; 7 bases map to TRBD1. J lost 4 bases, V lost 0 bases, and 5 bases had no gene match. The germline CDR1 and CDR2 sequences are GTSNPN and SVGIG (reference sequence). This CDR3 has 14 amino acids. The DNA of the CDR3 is TGTGCCTGGAGTGTTTTACAGGGGCGAGAGACCCAGTACTTC. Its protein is CAWSVLQGRETQYF.

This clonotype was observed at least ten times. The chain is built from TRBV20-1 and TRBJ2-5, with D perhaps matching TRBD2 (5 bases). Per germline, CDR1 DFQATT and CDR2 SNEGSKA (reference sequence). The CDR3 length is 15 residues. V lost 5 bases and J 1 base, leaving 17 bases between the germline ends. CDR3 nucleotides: TGCAGTGCTCTGCCGGAGGCCCCCCGCCAAGAGACCCAGTACTTC. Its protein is CSALPEAPRQETQYF.

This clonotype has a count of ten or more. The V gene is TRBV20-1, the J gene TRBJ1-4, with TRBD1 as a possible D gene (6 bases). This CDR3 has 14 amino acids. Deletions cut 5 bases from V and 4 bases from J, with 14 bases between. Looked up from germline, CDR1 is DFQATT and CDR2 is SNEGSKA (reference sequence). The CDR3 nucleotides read TGCAGTGCTCTATCACAGGGTCTTAATGAAAAACTGTTTTTT. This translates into CSALSQGLNEKLFF.

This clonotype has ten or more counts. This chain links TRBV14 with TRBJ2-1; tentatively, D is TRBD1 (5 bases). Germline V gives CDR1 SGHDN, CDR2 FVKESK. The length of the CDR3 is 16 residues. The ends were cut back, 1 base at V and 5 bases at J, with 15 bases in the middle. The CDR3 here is CASSQVGHSPNNEQFF. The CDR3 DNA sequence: TGTGCCAGCAGCCAAGTGGGGCATAGCCCCAACAATGAGCAGTTCTTC. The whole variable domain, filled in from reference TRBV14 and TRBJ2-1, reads EAGVTQFPSHSVIEKGQTVTLRCDPISGHDNLYWYRRVMGKEIKFLLHFVKESKQDESGMPNNRFLAERTGGTYSTLKVQPAELEDSGVYFCASSQVGHSPNNEQFFGPGTRLTVL.

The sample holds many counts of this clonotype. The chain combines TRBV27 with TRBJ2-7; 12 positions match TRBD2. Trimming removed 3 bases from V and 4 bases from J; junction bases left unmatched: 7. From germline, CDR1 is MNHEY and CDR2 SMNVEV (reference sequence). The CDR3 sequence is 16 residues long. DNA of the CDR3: TGTGCCAGCAGTTTGACTAGCGGGAGTTTAGATTACGAGCAGTACTTC. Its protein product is CASSLTSGSLDYEQYF.

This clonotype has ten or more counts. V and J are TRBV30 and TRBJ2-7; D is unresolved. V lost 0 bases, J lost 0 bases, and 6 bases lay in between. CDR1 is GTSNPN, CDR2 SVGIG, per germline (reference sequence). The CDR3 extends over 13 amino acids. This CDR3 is CAWSVHDSYEQYF. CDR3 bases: TGTGCCTGGAGTGTACACGACTCCTACGAGCAGTACTTC.

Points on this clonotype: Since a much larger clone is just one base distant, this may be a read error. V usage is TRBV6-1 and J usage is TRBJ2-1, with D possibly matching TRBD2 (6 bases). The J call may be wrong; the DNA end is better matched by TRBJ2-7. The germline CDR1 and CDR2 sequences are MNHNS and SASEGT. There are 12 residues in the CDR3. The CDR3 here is CASKEGENEQYF. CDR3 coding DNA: TGTGCCAGCAAGGAGGGAGAGAATGAGCAGTACTTC.

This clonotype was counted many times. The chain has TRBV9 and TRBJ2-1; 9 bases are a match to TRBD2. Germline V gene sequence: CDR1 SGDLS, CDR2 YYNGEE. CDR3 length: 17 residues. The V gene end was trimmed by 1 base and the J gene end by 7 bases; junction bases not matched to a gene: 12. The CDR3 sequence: CASSVSRREGRRNEQFF. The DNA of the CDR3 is TGTGCCAGCAGCGTAAGTCGGCGGGAGGGCCGTCGGAATGAGCAGTTCTTC.